This record covers a single T cell receptor beta chain. The V gene's germline CDR1 is MNHEY and CDR2 SVGAGI. V lost 6 bases, J lost 10 bases, and 10 bases lay in between. This CDR3 is 12 amino acids long. This entry belongs to a study of blood T cell repertoires in COVID-19. Sequencing was performed with immunoSEQ multiplex PCR; in TCRdb, only in-frame clones are kept and a portion is missing. Of about 190,000 clones in the sample, 75% to 85% were seen once. The sample comprised peripheral blood. The chain is built from TRBV6-5 and TRBJ1-6; the D is unclear. This TCR was recovered from a man in his fifties or sixties with acute or convalescent COVID-19. CDR3 in amino acids: CASSDRGSPLHF. The CDR3, as DNA: TGTGCCAGCAGCGACCGGGGATCACCCCTCCACTTT.